This TCR beta chain comes out of a study of CD8 T cells in ankylosing spondylitis. Overall study findings and caveats: Characteristic of ankylosing spondylitis blood, it appeared, was a TCR beta motif comprising about 8 highly homologous variants. Researchers reportedly found disease-linked clones significantly enriched in matched ankylosing spondylitis synovial fluid.

One entry per CDR3 protein results from TCRdb running MiXCR on the 5' RACE reads. The sample shows 150,000 to 200,000 distinct CDR3 sequences, around 17% of them seen only once. V shed 5 bases and J shed 5 bases, with 12 bases lying between them. This CDR3 is 13 amino acids long. Germline V gene lookup returns CDR1 MNHEY and CDR2 SMNVEV (reference sequence). This clonotype has only a few counts. The antigen is not known. The J gene is TRBJ1-2, the V gene TRBV27, with D possibly TRBD1 on 6 matching bases. Sequencing input: blood, either unsorted or a sorted T cell fraction (not recorded which). This clonotype originated in a male donor with ankylosing spondylitis or in good health (not recorded which). Here the CDR3 reads CASSSQGRYGYTF. The CDR3 bases are TGTGCCAGCAGTAGCCAGGGGAGGTATGGCTACACCTTC.